This TCR beta chain was observed in a study of T cells in Graves' hyperthyroidism and ophthalmopathy. Whole-study findings and limits: Ophthalmopathy cases were set apart from stable hyperthyroidism by a 13 V-J model.

A word on this clonotype: Its antigen is as yet unknown.

The CDR3 regions of TCR beta were amplified from RNA transcripts. The TCR CDR3 was amplified in a first-round RT-PCR using the HTBI primer set. TCRdb ran MiXCR on the multiplex PCR reads and lists one entry per CDR3 protein. The sample holds about 840,000 distinct CDR3 sequences, 38% seen once. From around 11 ml of fresh peripheral blood, PBMCs were isolated. Sequenced input: blood. This clonotype originated in a man younger than 35 with Graves' hyperthyroidism.

This chain's CDR3 is CASSQSSPHYEQFF. CDR3 DNA sequence: TGTGCCAGCAGCCAAAGTTCCCCCCACTACGAGCAGTTCTTC. V and J are TRBV7-2 and TRBJ2-1; D is unresolved. V lost 5 bases, J lost 10 bases, and 18 bases lay in between. The length of the CDR3 is 14 residues. Germline V gene data show CDR1 as SGHTA and CDR2 as FQGNSA.